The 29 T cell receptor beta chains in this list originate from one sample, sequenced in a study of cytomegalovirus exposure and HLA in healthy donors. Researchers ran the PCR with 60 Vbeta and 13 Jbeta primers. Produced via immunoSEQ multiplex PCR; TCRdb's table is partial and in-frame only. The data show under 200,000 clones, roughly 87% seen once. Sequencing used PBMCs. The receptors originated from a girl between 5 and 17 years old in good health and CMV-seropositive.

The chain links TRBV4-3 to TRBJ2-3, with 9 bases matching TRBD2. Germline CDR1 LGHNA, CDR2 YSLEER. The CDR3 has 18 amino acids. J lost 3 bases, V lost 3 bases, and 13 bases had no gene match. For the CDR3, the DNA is TGCGCCAGCAGCCACCCCACCCGTCGCGGGGGGGCGACAGATACGCAGTATTTT. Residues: CASSHPTRRGGATDTQYF.

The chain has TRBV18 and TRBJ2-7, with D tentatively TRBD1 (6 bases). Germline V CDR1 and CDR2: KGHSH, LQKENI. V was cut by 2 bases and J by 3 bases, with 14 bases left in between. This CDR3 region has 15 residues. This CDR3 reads CASSPGQGPNYEQYF. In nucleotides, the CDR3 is TGTGCCAGCTCACCAGGGCAGGGGCCTAACTACGAGCAGTACTTC.

CDR3 loop: CASSPNGGASYGYTF. The CDR3 bases are TGTGCCAGCTCACCAAATGGGGGCGCTAGCTATGGCTACACCTTC. The V and J genes are TRBV18 and TRBJ1-2; D is possibly TRBD1 (6 bases). This CDR3 has 15 residues. Germline V CDR1 and CDR2: KGHSH, LQKENI. Trimming pared 2 bases from V and 4 bases from J, leaving 14 bases between.

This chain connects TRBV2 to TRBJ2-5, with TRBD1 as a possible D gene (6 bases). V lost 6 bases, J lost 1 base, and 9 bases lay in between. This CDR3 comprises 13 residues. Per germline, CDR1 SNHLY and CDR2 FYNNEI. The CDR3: CASSRTVQETQYF. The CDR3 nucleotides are TGTGCCAGCAGCCGGACAGTCCAAGAGACCCAGTACTTC.

The CDR3 loop is CASGQGAVTEAFF. The CDR3 nucleotides read TGTGCCAGCGGCCAGGGGGCTGTCACTGAAGCTTTCTTT. The chain employs TRBV5-4 and TRBJ1-1; the match to TRBD1 covers 8 bases. Germline assignment: CDR1 SGHNT and CDR2 YYREEE (reference sequence). Germline trimming cut 7 bases from V and 4 bases from J; bases unmatched to any gene: 6. CDR3 length: 13 amino acids. Full variable domain (rest looked up from reference TRBV5-4 and TRBJ1-1): ETGVTQSPTHLIKTRGQQVTLRCSSQSGHNTVSWYQQALGQGPQFIFQYYREEENGRGNFPPRFSGLQFPNYSSELNVNALELDDSALYLCASGQGAVTEAFFGQGTRLTVV.

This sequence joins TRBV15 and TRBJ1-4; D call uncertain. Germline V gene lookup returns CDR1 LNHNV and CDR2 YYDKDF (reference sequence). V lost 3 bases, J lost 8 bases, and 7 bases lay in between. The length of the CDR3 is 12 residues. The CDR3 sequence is CATSRGGEKLFF. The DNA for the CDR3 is TGTGCCACCAGCAGGGGAGGAGAAAAACTGTTTTTT. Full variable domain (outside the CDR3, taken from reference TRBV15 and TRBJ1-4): DAMVIQNPRYQVTQFGKPVTLSCSQTLNHNVMYWYQQKSSQAPKLLFHYYDKDFNNEADTPDNFQSRRPNTSFCFLDIRSPGLGDTAMYLCATSRGGEKLFFGSGTQLSVL.

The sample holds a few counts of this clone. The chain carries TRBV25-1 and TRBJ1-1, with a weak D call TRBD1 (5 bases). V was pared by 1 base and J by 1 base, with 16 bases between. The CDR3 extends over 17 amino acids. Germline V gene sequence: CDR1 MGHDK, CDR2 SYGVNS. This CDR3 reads CASSEWGGESTNTEAFF. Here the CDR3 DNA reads TGTGCCAGCAGTGAATGGGGGGGAGAGTCGACGAACACTGAAGCTTTCTTT.

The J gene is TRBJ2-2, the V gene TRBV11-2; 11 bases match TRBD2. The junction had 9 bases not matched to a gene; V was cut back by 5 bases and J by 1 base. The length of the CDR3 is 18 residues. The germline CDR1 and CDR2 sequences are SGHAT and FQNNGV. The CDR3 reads CASSAMMGLAENTGELFF. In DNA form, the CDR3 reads TGTGCCAGCAGCGCCATGATGGGACTAGCGGAGAACACCGGGGAGCTGTTTTTT.

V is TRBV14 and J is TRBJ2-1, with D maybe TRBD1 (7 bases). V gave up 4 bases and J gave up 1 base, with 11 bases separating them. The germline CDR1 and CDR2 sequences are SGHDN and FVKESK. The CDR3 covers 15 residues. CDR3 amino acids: CASSPTGRSYNEQFF. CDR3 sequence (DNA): TGTGCCAGCAGCCCGACAGGGAGGTCCTACAATGAGCAGTTCTTC.

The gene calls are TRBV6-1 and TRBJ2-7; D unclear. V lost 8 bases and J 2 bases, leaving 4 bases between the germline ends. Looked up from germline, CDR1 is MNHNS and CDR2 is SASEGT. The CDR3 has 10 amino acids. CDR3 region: CASRAYEQYF. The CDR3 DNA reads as TGTGCCAGCCGCGCCTACGAGCAGTACTTC.

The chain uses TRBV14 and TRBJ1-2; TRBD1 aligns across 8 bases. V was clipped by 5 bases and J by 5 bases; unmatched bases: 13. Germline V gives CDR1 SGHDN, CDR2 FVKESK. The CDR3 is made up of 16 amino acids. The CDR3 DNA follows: TGTGCCAGCAGCTACCGAAGGGCAGGGGGCGCGTATGGCTACACCTTC. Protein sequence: CASSYRRAGGAYGYTF.

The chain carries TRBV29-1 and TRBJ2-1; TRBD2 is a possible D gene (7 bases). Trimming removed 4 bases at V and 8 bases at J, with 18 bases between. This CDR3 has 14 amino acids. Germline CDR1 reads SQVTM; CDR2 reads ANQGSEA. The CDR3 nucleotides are TGCAGCGTTGGACGGGGGGCATCCGAGGATGAGCAGTTCTTC. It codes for CSVGRGASEDEQFF.

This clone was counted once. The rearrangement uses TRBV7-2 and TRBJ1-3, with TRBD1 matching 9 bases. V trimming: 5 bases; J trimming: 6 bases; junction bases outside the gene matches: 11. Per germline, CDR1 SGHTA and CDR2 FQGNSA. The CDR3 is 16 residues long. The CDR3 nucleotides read TGTGCCAGCAGCCCGTCGCCGGGACAGGGCCCAAACACCATATATTTT. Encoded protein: CASSPSPGQGPNTIYF.

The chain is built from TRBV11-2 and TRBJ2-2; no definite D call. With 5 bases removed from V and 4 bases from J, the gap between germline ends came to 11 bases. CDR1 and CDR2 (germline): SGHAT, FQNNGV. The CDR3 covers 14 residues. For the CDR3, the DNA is TGTGCCAGCAGCATGGCCATCCCCACCGGGGAGCTGTTTTTT. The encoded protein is CASSMAIPTGELFF.

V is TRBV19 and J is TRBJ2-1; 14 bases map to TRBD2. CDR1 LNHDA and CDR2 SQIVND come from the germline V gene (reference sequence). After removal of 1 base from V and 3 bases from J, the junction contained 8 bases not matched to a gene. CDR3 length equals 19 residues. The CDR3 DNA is TGTGCCAGTAGTATAGTCACCGGGACTAGCGGGGGTCGCTACAATGAGCAGTTCTTC. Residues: CASSIVTGTSGGRYNEQFF.

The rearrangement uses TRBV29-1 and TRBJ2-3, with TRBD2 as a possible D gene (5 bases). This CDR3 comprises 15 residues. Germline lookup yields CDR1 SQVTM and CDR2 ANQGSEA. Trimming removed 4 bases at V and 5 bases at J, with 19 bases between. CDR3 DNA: TGCAGCGTTGGACCCCGGGGTCCACGGAGAGATACGCAGTATTTT. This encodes CSVGPRGPRRDTQYF.

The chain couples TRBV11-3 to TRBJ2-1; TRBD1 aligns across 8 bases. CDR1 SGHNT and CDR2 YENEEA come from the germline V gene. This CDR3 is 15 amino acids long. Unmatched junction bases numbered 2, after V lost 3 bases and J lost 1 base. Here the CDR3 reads CASSFQGASYNEQFF. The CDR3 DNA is TGTGCCAGCAGCTTCCAGGGGGCTTCCTACAATGAGCAGTTCTTC.

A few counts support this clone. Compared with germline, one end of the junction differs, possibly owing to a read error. The CDR3 DNA reads TGTTCCAGCAGCTTAAACCCACCTACGGGGGGAGCCACTGAAGCTTTCTTT. Amino acid sequence: CSSSLNPPTGGATEAFF. The chain couples TRBV7-3 to TRBJ1-1; possible D gene TRBD1, 5 bases. This CDR3 is built from 17 residues. Germline loops: CDR1 SGHTA, CDR2 FQGTGA.

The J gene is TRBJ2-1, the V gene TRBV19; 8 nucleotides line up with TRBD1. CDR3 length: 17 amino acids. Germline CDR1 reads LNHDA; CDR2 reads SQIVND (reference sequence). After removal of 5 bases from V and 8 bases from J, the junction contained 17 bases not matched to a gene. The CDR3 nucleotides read TGTGCCAGTAGTTATCTACCCGCTTCAGGGGGCGCCTATGAGCAGTTCTTC. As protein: CASSYLPASGGAYEQFF.

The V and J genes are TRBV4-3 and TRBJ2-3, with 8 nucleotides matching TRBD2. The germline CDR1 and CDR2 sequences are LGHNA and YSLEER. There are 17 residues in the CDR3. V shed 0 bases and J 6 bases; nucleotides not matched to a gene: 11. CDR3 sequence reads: CASSQDTLAGLGDTQYF. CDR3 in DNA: TGCGCCAGCAGCCAAGATACATTAGCGGGGCTGGGGGATACGCAGTATTTT.

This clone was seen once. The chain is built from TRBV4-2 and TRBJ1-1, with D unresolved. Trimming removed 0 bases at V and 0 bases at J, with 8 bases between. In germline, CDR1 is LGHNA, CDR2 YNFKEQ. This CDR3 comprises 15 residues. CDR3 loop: CASSQDYSLNTEAFF. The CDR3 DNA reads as TGTGCCAGCAGCCAAGATTACAGCTTGAACACTGAAGCTTTCTTT.

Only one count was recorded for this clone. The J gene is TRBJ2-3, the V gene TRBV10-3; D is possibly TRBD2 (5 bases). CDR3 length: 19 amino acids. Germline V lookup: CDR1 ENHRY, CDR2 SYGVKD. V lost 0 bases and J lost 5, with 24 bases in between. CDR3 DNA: TGTGCCATCAGTGAGTCGGAATCGTCGCGTCCCGTCGAGGGAGATACGCAGTATTTT. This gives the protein CAISESESSRPVEGDTQYF.

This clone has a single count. CDR3 nucleotides: TGTGCCAGCAGTGCGGACAGATGGGGTCGTGAAAAACTGTTTTTT. Protein product: CASSADRWGREKLFF. The J gene is TRBJ1-4, the V gene TRBV27; maybe TRBD1 (6 bases). V lost 5 bases and J lost 7, with 17 bases in between. CDR1 and CDR2 (germline): MNHEY, SMNVEV (reference sequence). CDR3 length equals 15 residues.

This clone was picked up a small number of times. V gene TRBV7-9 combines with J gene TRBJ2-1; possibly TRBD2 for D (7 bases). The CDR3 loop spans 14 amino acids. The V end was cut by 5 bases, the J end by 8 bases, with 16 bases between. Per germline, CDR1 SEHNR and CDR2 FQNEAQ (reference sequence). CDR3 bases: TGTGCCAGCAGCCTAACTTGGGGGGGCGATGAGCAGTTCTTC. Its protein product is CASSLTWGGDEQFF. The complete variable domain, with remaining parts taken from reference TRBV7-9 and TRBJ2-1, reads DTGVSQNPRHKITKRGQNVTFRCDPISEHNRLYWYRQTLGQGPEFLTYFQNEAQLEKSRLLSDRFSAERPKGSFSTLEIQRTEQGDSAMYLCASSLTWGGDEQFFGPGTRLTVL.

Here the CDR3 reads CASSSELGQDNQPQHF. The CDR3 nucleotides read TGCGCCAGCAGCTCCGAATTGGGACAGGACAATCAGCCCCAGCATTTT. V gene TRBV4-3 combines with J gene TRBJ1-5, with TRBD1 matching over 8 bases. Germline-derived CDR1 and CDR2 are LGHNA and YSLEER. V dropped 5 bases and J dropped 3; count of bases not matched to a gene: 9. The CDR3 sequence is 16 residues long.

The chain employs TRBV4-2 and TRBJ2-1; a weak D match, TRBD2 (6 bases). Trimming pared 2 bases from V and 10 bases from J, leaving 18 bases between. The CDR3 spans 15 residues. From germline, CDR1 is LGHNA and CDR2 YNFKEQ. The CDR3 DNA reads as TGTGCCAGCAGCCAAAGACTAGGAGATTCTTGGGAGCAGTTCTTC. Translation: CASSQRLGDSWEQFF.

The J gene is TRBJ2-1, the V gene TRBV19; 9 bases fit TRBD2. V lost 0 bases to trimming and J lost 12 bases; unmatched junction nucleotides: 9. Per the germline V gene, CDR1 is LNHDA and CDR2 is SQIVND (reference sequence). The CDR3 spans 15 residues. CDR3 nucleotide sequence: TGTGCCAGTAGTATAGATAAGGGACTAGCTTTGGGGCAGTTCTTC. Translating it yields CASSIDKGLALGQFF.

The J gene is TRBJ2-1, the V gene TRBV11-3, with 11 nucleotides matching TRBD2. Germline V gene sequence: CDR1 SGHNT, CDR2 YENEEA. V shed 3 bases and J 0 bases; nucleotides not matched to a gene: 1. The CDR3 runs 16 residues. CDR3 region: CASSFGLAGSYNEQFF. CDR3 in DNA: TGTGCCAGCAGCTTCGGACTAGCGGGCTCCTACAATGAGCAGTTCTTC.

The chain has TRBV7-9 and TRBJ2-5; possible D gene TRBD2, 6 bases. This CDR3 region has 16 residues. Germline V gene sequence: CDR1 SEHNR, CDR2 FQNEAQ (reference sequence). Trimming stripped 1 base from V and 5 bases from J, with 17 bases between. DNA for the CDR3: TGTGCCAGCAGCTTAGACCAAGCGACTAGAGGGGAGACCCAGTACTTC. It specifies CASSLDQATRGETQYF. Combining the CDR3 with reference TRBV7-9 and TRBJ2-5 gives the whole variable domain DTGVSQNPRHKITKRGQNVTFRCDPISEHNRLYWYRQTLGQGPEFLTYFQNEAQLEKSRLLSDRFSAERPKGSFSTLEIQRTEQGDSAMYLCASSLDQATRGETQYFGPGTRLLVL.